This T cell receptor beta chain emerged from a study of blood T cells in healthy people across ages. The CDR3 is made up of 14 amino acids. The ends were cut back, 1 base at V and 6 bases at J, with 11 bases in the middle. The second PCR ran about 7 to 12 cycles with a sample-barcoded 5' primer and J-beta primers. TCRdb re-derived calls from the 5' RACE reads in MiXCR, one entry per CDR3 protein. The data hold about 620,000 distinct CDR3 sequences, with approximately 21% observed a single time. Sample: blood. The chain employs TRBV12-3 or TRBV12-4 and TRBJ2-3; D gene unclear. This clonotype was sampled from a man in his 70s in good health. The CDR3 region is CASSLGPTRDTQYF. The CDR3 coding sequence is TGTGCCAGCAGTTTAGGTCCAACACGGGATACGCAGTATTTT.